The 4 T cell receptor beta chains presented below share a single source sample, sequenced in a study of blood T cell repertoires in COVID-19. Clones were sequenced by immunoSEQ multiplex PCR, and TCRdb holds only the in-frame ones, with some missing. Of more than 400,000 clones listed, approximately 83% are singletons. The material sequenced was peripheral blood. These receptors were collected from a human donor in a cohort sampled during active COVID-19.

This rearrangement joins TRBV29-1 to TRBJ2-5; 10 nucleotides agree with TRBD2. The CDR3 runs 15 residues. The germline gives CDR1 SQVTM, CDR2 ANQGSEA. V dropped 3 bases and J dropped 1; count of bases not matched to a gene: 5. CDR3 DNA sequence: TGCAGCGTTGATTTGGCTAGCGGGAGCCAAGAGACCCAGTACTTC. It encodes CSVDLASGSQETQYF.

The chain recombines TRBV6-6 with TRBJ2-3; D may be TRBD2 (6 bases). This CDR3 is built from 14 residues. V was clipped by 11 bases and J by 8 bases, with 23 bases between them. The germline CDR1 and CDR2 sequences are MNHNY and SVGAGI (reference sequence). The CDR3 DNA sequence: TGTGCCTCCTGGGACTCTATCTCCAGTGGTACGCAGTATTTT. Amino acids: CASWDSISSGTQYF.

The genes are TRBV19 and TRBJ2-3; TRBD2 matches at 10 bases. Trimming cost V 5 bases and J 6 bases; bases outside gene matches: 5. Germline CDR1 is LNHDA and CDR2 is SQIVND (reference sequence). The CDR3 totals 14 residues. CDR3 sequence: CASSPLAGADTQYF. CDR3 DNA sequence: TGTGCCAGTAGTCCCCTAGCGGGAGCGGATACGCAGTATTTT.

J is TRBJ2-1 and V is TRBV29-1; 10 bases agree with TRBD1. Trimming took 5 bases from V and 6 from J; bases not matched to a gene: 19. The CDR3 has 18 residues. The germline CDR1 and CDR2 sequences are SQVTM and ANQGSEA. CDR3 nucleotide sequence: TGCAGCGTTAGGACCCCGGGACAGGGGTATCAACAAGGCAATGAGCAGTTCTTC. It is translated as CSVRTPGQGYQQGNEQFF.